A selection of T cell receptor beta chains follows, all from one sample in a study of blood T cell repertoires in COVID-19. TCRdb's copy holds only in-frame clones and misses some; the assay was immunoSEQ multiplex PCR. The table lists 250,000 to 350,000 clones, just under 90% of them singletons. Source material: peripheral blood. These receptors were taken from a woman in her fifties or sixties with COVID-19, enrolled during active disease. CDR3s include the opening cysteine and the closing phenylalanine or tryptophan. Each record gives: V gene, CDR3 length, CDR3 protein.

TRBV6-5 14 CATSGTGGNQPQHF
TRBV30 14 CAWSAPVGIYGYTF
TRBV5-1 16 CASSLATSPNTGELFF
TRBV12-5 15 CASGLARVEGEKLFF
TRBV10-2 15 CASSGGLATYNEQFF
TRBV16 17 CASSLFEGTPLNQPQHF
TRBV24-1 15 CATSDHRVRDGKLFF
TRBV9 16 CASSTPVQGAGNTIYF
TRBV18 14 CASSPDRVSYEQYF
TRBV18 18 CASSPPPGWPVSNQPQHF
TRBV7-9 11 CASSLGGTQYF
TRBV9 16 CASSVTDSISGNTIYF
TRBV6-5 14 CASSYRDRGDTQYF
TRBV5-5 14 CASDSGNYPGEQFF
TRBV7-9 18 CASSLDYGAGGTRGEQYF
TRBV29-1 13 CSVGTDLNSPLHF
TRBV4-1 15 CASSPDRTVRDTQYF
TRBV6-6 13 CASSSTGNTEAFF
TRBV5-8 15 CASSLSGGNGDTQYF
TRBV6-2/TRBV6-3 18 CASSFAGTGGASNQPQHF
TRBV6-5 13 CASRSGLSYEQYF
TRBV29-1 13 CSVGGTSNTEAFF
TRBV24-1 17 CATSDLGITRDTGELFF
TRBV19 15 CASSIKSGGNTEAFF
TRBV30 11 CAWEDGRGPDF
TRBV19 16 CASSMYGGAPPDTQYF
TRBV6-5 15 CASYTTGVGGAEAFF
TRBV7-2 13 CASSFHETGELFF
TRBV11-2 14 CASSLDSINQPQHF
TRBV19 14 CASSIAGGDYEQYF
TRBV7-9 17 CASSSSPGQELNYGYTF
TRBV14 15 CASSQDAAARDAQYF
TRBV28 15 CASSDTGDSGNTIYF
TRBV5-6 16 CASSLGQLRNTGELFF
TRBV19 14 CASSIQGARTEAFF
TRBV7-7 16 CASSLNTGEFTGELFF
TRBV6-5 12 CASSGSGTEQFF
TRBV7-2 15 CASSLGGTSPYEQYF
TRBV10-3 14 CATLKRTGVHGYTF
TRBV3-1/TRBV3-2 14 CASSQWADNQPQHF
TRBV18 14 CASSPKRELDTQYF
TRBV2 13 CAGTQAPSSTLHF
TRBV11-2 13 CASSLARGGEAFF
TRBV6-5 13 CATARRFTDTQYF
TRBV5-4 14 CASSGTQNTGELFF
TRBV25-1 13 CASRDTPNYGYTF
TRBV6-5 14 CASSIEKGAVKLFF
TRBV7-9 15 CASSPQGGPTDTQYF
TRBV5-1 14 CASSFEAVSYEQYF
TRBV29-1 15 CSVPIDRGLNYGYTF
TRBV2 15 CASSPRTGGTDTQYF
TRBV2 20 CASSDRLLTPVSRGSYGYTF